A selection of T cell receptor beta chains follows, all from one sample in a study of cytomegalovirus exposure and HLA in healthy donors. The repertoire was sequenced with immunoSEQ multiplex PCR; TCRdb's copy has only in-frame clones and lacks some. This table has 130,000 or so clones, 80% to 90% appearing once. Material: PBMCs. The receptors derive from a woman younger than 45 in good health and CMV-seronegative. Both conserved end residues are part of each CDR3. Fields, in order: V gene, clone size, J gene, D gene, CDR3 protein, CDR3 DNA. D genes are given only for firm matches. Some rows have no size entry. The others give once, few or many, or a class for an expanded clone.

TRBV4-1,once,TRBJ2-7,-,CASSQDRRQADSYEQYF,TGCGCCAGCAGCCAAGATCGTCGGCAGGCCGACTCCTACGAGCAGTACTTC
TRBV5-4,-,TRBJ2-5,TRBD2,CASRVGGGQETQYF,TGTGCCAGCAGGGTTGGCGGGGGCCAAGAGACCCAGTACTTC
TRBV2,-,TRBJ1-5,-,CASSTDRPQPQHF,TGTGCCAGCAGTACGGACAGACCTCAGCCCCAGCATTTT
TRBV5-4,-,TRBJ2-5,TRBD2,CASSPKAGGIGETQYF,TGTGCCAGCAGTCCTAAAGCGGGGGGTATAGGAGAGACCCAGTACTTC
TRBV5-4,-,TRBJ2-1,TRBD1,CASSLGRGTGNEQFF,TGTGCCAGCAGCTTGGGGAGGGGGACAGGCAATGAGCAGTTCTTC
TRBV6-6,-,TRBJ1-2,TRBD1,CASSGTGAYGYTF,TGTGCCAGCAGTGGGACAGGAGCCTATGGCTACACCTTC
TRBV10-3,-,TRBJ2-7,TRBD2,CAISDSGTSYEQYF,TGTGCCATCAGTGACTCCGGGACTAGTTACGAGCAGTACTTC
TRBV2,-,TRBJ2-5,TRBD1,CASTELTGGETQYF,TGTGCCAGCACCGAACTTACAGGGGGCGAGACCCAGTACTTC
TRBV5-8,-,TRBJ2-7,-,CASSLRQGPREQYF,TGTGCCAGCAGCTTGCGGCAGGGGCCGAGGGAGCAGTACTTC
TRBV11-2,-,TRBJ1-1,-,CASSPSSGAGTEAFF,TGTGCCAGCAGCCCTTCGTCAGGGGCTGGCACTGAAGCTTTCTTT
TRBV5-5,once,TRBJ2-7,-,CASSFGVPYEQYF,TGTGCCAGCAGCTTCGGAGTCCCCTACGAGCAGTACTTC
TRBV5-4,-,TRBJ2-7,-,CASSFGGSIYEQYF,TGTGCCAGCAGCTTTGGAGGGAGTATTTACGAGCAGTACTTC
TRBV5-5,-,TRBJ1-2,TRBD1,CASRSGTGGFGYGYTF,TGTGCCAGCAGATCCGGGACAGGGGGCTTTGGCTATGGCTACACCTTC
TRBV9,-,TRBJ1-2,-,CASSVGGSGLPYGYTF,TGTGCCAGCAGCGTAGGCGGCAGCGGATTACCTTATGGCTACACCTTC
TRBV2,-,TRBJ2-7,TRBD2,CASSSREGRNEQYF,TGTGCCAGCAGTTCGCGGGAGGGCCGCAACGAGCAGTACTTC
TRBV5-4,-,TRBJ1-2,-,CASSLGPTDYGYTF,TGTGCCAGCAGCTTGGGTCCGACAGACTATGGCTACACCTTC
TRBV27,-,TRBJ2-7,-,CASRPDRDTPYEQYF,TGTGCCAGCAGGCCTGACCGGGACACCCCCTACGAGCAGTACTTC
TRBV28,once,TRBJ2-7,-,CASSFIGGPFYEQYF,TGTGCCAGCAGTTTTATCGGTGGGCCCTTCTACGAGCAGTACTTC
TRBV28,-,TRBJ1-2,-,CASSLTASGYGYTF,TGTGCCAGCAGTTTGACAGCTAGTGGCTATGGCTACACCTTC
TRBV19,-,TRBJ2-1,-,CASSGGHYNEQFF,TGTGCCAGTAGTGGGGGACACTACAATGAGCAGTTCTTC
TRBV29-1,-,TRBJ2-7,-,CSVEDLIRGEQYF,TGCAGCGTTGAAGATCTCATTAGGGGCGAGCAGTACTTC
TRBV19,once,TRBJ2-1,-,CASRISPGAYNEQFF,TGTGCCAGTCGAATTAGCCCAGGGGCGTACAATGAGCAGTTCTTC
TRBV5-1,-,TRBJ2-1,TRBD2,CASSLLAGGLGNEQFF,TGCGCCAGCAGCCTATTAGCGGGAGGGCTTGGGAATGAGCAGTTCTTC
TRBV19,-,TRBJ2-1,TRBD1,CATQSRGHSYNEQFF,TGTGCCACCCAAAGCAGGGGGCACTCCTACAATGAGCAGTTCTTC
TRBV19,-,TRBJ1-2,TRBD1,CVSTGDGGYTF,TGTGTTTCAACAGGGGATGGTGGCTACACCTTC
TRBV7-3,-,TRBJ2-1,-,CASSSRGWGEQFF,TGTGCCAGCAGCTCCCGGGGGTGGGGTGAGCAGTTCTTC
TRBV18,-,TRBJ2-3,-,CASSPTPPDTQYF,TGTGCCAGCTCACCAACACCCCCAGATACGCAGTATTTT
TRBV19,-,TRBJ2-3,TRBD2,CASSRSSGGTDTQYF,TGTGCCAGTAGTAGGTCCAGCGGGGGAACAGATACGCAGTATTTT
TRBV2,-,TRBJ2-5,TRBD2,CASSPAGGQETQYF,TGTGCCAGCAGTCCAGCGGGGGGTCAAGAGACCCAGTACTTC
TRBV7-3,-,TRBJ1-1,-,CASSLRLRANTEAFF,TGTGCCAGCAGCTTACGTCTCAGGGCTAACACTGAAGCTTTCTTT
TRBV27,-,TRBJ2-1,TRBD1,CASSLGTGRSYNEQFF,TGTGCCAGCAGTTTAGGGACAGGGAGATCCTACAATGAGCAGTTCTTC
TRBV28,-,TRBJ1-1,-,CASSHRGKNTEAFF,TGTGCCAGCAGTCATAGGGGTAAGAACACTGAAGCTTTCTTT
TRBV7-2,-,TRBJ2-3,-,CASSSIATLQFSDTQYF,TGTGCCAGCAGCTCCATCGCGACTCTTCAGTTCTCAGATACGCAGTATTTT
TRBV15,-,TRBJ2-1,TRBD2,CATSRDFHGASGSGDEQFF,TGTGCCACCAGCAGAGATTTTCACGGGGCTAGCGGGAGTGGGGATGAGCAGTTCTTC
TRBV18,once,TRBJ2-6,-,CASSLNGGFGANVLTF,TGTGCCAGCTCACTCAACGGAGGGTTTGGGGCCAACGTCCTGACTTTC
TRBV29-1,-,TRBJ2-1,TRBD2,CSVESFGRASYNEQFF,TGCAGCGTTGAATCATTCGGGAGGGCCTCCTACAATGAGCAGTTCTTC
TRBV29-1,-,TRBJ1-1,-,CSVDRTGWTEAFF,TGCAGCGTTGACCGTACCGGGTGGACTGAAGCTTTCTTT
TRBV10-3,-,TRBJ2-2,-,CAISSQGGTGELFF,TGTGCCATCAGTTCTCAGGGTGGAACCGGGGAGCTGTTTTTT
TRBV2,-,TRBJ1-4,TRBD1,CASSEGASGTGVLMKLFF,TGTGCCAGCAGTGAAGGGGCGTCGGGCACAGGGGTGCTGATGAAACTGTTTTTT
TRBV19,-,TRBJ1-5,TRBD1,CASSIAQGFYSNQPQHF,TGTGCCAGTAGTATAGCACAGGGGTTTTATAGCAATCAGCCCCAGCATTTT
TRBV11-3,-,TRBJ2-3,TRBD1,CASSTRDRGADTQYF,TGTGCCAGCAGCACCAGGGACAGGGGGGCAGATACGCAGTATTTT
TRBV7-9,-,TRBJ2-7,-,CASSLITGSSYEQYF,TGTGCCAGCAGCTTAATTACAGGTTCTTCCTACGAGCAGTACTTC
TRBV30,-,TRBJ2-6,TRBD1,CACGQGGIGANVLTF,TGTGCCTGTGGACAGGGGGGTATAGGGGCCAACGTCCTGACTTTC
TRBV28,-,TRBJ1-1,-,CASSFHSAGNTEAFF,TGTGCCAGCAGTTTTCATTCTGCAGGGAACACTGAAGCTTTCTTT
TRBV28,-,TRBJ1-5,TRBD1,CASSIKTGLQHF,TGTGCCAGCAGTATCAAGACAGGGCTCCAGCATTTT
TRBV7-8,few,TRBJ2-1,-,CASSPLFGTRAPNEQFF,TGTGCCAGCAGCCCCCTTTTCGGGACTCGAGCTCCCAATGAGCAGTTCTTC
TRBV6-5,once,TRBJ1-1,-,CAATYSGGSNTEAFF,TGTGCCGCAACATACAGCGGAGGGTCGAACACTGAAGCTTTCTTT
TRBV10-3,-,TRBJ2-1,-,CAISAQNLKKGDNEQFF,TGTGCCATCAGCGCTCAAAACTTAAAGAAGGGGGATAATGAGCAGTTCTTC
TRBV27,once,TRBJ2-1,-,CASSLTAGVNEQFF,TGTGCCAGCAGTTTAACAGCGGGTGTCAATGAGCAGTTCTTC
TRBV7-2,-,TRBJ1-5,TRBD1,CASSLDRGPAQPQHF,TGTGCCAGCAGCCTTGACAGGGGGCCCGCTCAGCCCCAGCATTTT
TRBV16,-,TRBJ2-1,TRBD2,CASSQRLAAYNEQFF,TGTGCCAGCAGCCAAAGACTAGCGGCCTACAATGAGCAGTTCTTC
TRBV7-9,-,TRBJ2-2,-,CASSFLGGPGELFF,TGTGCCAGCAGTTTCCTAGGGGGTCCCGGGGAGCTGTTTTTT
TRBV2,-,TRBJ1-1,-,CASRDRLNTEAFF,TGTGCCAGCAGAGACAGGTTGAACACTGAAGCTTTCTTT
TRBV30,once,TRBJ1-2,-,CAWTPPANYGYTF,TGTGCCTGGACCCCACCAGCGAACTATGGCTACACCTTC